A single sample gave rise to the 10 T cell receptor beta chains below, sequenced in a study of T-cell reconstitution after alpha-beta-depleted transplantation in children. Unique molecular identifiers were incorporated into the prepared TCRbeta library. TCRdb independently ran MiXCR on the PCR reads; one entry per CDR3 protein. The profile shows around 960,000 distinct CDR3 sequences, roughly 29% of them singletons. Sequencing used PBMCs, mostly from graft donor cells, obtained 360 days after TCRalphabeta/CD19-depleted stem cell transplant. All receptors come from a boy under three years old who had a stem cell transplant for SCID, so the T cells may come from the graft donor.

In its sample, this clonotype was seen many times. V gene TRBV7-3 combines with J gene TRBJ2-3, with D tentatively TRBD2 (5 bases). The germline V gene has CDR1 SGHTA and CDR2 FQGTGA. CDR3 length equals 15 residues. Trimming took off 1 base at V and 0 bases at J, with 8 bases between the two ends. CDR3 sequence (DNA): TGTGCCAGCAGCTTAATCGGAGGTAGCACAGATACGCAGTATTTT. It translates to CASSLIGGSTDTQYF.

This clonotype was picked up a small number of times. The rearrangement links TRBV20-1 to TRBJ2-7; 8 nucleotides align to TRBD1. Germline loops: CDR1 DFQATT, CDR2 SNEGSKA (reference sequence). V was clipped by 0 bases and J by 3 bases; unmatched bases: 7. The CDR3 runs to 15 residues. The CDR3 coding sequence is TGCAGTGCTAGAGATCTTGACAGGGGATACTACGAGCAGTACTTC. Amino acid sequence: CSARDLDRGYYEQYF.

This clonotype was observed a handful of times. The chain joins TRBV5-1 to TRBJ2-1, with D hard to call. Germline V gene lookup returns CDR1 SGHRS and CDR2 YFSETQ. V was pared by 5 bases and J by 4 bases, with 13 bases between. This CDR3 contains 14 residues. The CDR3 sequence is CASRNGHSYNEQFF. The CDR3 coding sequence is TGCGCCAGCAGAAACGGGCACAGTTACAATGAGCAGTTCTTC.

The chain recombines TRBV20-1 with TRBJ2-1, with D possibly TRBD1 on 5 matching bases. The CDR3 has 14 residues. Trimming shortened V by 6 bases and J by 0 bases, and 12 bases separated the two germline ends. The V gene's germline CDR1 is DFQATT and CDR2 SNEGSKA (reference sequence). The CDR3 reads CSADGQHSYNEQFF. The CDR3 DNA reads as TGCAGTGCCGATGGACAACACTCCTACAATGAGCAGTTCTTC.

V and J are TRBV7-3 and TRBJ2-3, with D perhaps being TRBD1 or TRBD2 (5 bases each). This CDR3 has 16 residues. The V and J ends lost 2 bases and 3 bases respectively, with 15 bases between them. CDR1 SGHTA and CDR2 FQGTGA come from the germline V gene. DNA for the CDR3: TGTGCCAGCAGCTTATCTATTTTGGGGGAGACAGATACGCAGTATTTT. As protein: CASSLSILGETDTQYF.

The chain uses TRBV20-1 and TRBJ1-1; no clear D gene. Germline CDR1 is DFQATT and CDR2 is SNEGSKA (reference sequence). Trimming pared 6 bases from V and 0 bases from J, leaving 11 bases between. This CDR3 contains 13 residues. The CDR3 reads CSALGFVNTEAFF. CDR3 nucleotides: TGCAGTGCGCTAGGATTTGTGAACACTGAAGCTTTCTTT.

This clonotype was counted a few times. The DNA of the CDR3 is TGCGCCAGCAGCCAAGATGAGCGGGGTGGAAATGAAAAACTGTTTTTT. It codes for CASSQDERGGNEKLFF. The J gene is TRBJ1-4, the V gene TRBV4-3; D gene unclear. Trimming left V 0 bases short and J 5 bases short, with 13 bases between. The CDR3 totals 16 residues. Germline CDR1 is LGHNA and CDR2 is YSLEER.

In this sample, this clonotype turned up a few times. This chain connects TRBV5-1 to TRBJ1-2; no reliable D call. Germline V CDR1 and CDR2: SGHRS, YFSETQ. The CDR3 loop spans 15 amino acids. Deletions cut 0 bases from V and 0 bases from J, with 9 bases between. In nucleotides, the CDR3 is TGCGCCAGCAGCTTGGATGGCAGGACTAACTATGGCTACACCTTC. This gives the protein CASSLDGRTNYGYTF. Filled out from reference TRBV5-1 and TRBJ1-2, the complete variable domain reads KAGVTQTPRYLIKTRGQQVTLSCSPISGHRSVSWYQQTPGQGLQFLFEYFSETQRNKGNFPGRFSGRQFSNSRSEMNVSTLELGDSALYLCASSLDGRTNYGYTFGSGTRLTVV.

The gene calls are TRBV10-3 and TRBJ2-3, with D possibly being TRBD1 (6 bases). CDR1 is ENHRY, CDR2 SYGVKD, per germline. The CDR3 totals 17 residues. DNA for the CDR3: TGTGTCGTCCGGACCAGCAGTTTCGTAGACAGGTTGGATACGCAGTATTTT. Protein: CVVRTSSFVDRLDTQYF.

The chain carries TRBV20-1 and TRBJ1-1; no firm D call. V gave up 2 bases and J gave up 6 bases, with 16 bases separating them. The CDR3 is 14 amino acids. Germline V lookup: CDR1 DFQATT, CDR2 SNEGSKA (reference sequence). CDR3 nucleotides: TGCAGTGCTAGAAGCCCATACATCAGAGCTGAAGCTTTCTTT. Protein: CSARSPYIRAEAFF.